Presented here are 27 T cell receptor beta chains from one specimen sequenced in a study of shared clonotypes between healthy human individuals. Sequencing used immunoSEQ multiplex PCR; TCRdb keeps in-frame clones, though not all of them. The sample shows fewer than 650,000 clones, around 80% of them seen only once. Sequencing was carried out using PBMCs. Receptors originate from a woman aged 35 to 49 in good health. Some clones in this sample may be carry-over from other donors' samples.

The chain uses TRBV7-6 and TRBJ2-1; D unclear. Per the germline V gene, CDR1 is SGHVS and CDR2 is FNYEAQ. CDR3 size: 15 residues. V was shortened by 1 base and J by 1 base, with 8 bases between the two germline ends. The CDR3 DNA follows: TGTGCCAGCAGCTTAGGGCCGACTTCCTACAATGAGCAGTTCTTC. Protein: CASSLGPTSYNEQFF.

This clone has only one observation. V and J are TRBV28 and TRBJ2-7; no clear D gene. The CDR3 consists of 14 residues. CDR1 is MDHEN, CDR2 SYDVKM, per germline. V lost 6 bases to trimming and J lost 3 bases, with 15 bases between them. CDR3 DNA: TGTGCCAGCAGCCGTGCCGGGTCGAACTACGAGCAGTACTTC. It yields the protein CASSRAGSNYEQYF.

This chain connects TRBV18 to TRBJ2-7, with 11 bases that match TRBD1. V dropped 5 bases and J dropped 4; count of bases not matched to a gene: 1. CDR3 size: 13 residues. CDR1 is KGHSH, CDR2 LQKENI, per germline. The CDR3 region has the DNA TGTGCCAGCTCATGGGACAGGGGGTACGAGCAGTACTTC. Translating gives CASSWDRGYEQYF.

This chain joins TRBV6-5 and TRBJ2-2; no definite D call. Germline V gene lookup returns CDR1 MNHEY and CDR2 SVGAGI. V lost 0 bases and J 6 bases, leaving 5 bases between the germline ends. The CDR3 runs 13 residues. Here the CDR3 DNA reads TGTGCCAGCAGTTACTCAGGGCCCGGGGAGCTGTTTTTT. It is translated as CASSYSGPGELFF.

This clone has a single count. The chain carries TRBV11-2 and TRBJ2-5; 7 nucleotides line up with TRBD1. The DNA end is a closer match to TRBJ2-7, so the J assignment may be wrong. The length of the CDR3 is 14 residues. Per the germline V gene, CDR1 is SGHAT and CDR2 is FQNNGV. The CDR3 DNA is TGTGCCAGCAGCCGGGACAGATACGCCTACGAGCAGTACTTC. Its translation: CASSRDRYAYEQYF.

CDR3: CASSPPTSGNTDTQYF. DNA of the CDR3: TGTGCCAGCTCACCACCGACTAGCGGGAACACAGATACGCAGTATTTT. The gene calls are TRBV18 and TRBJ2-3, with 11 bases lining up with TRBD2. Germline CDR1 and CDR2: KGHSH and LQKENI. V dropped 0 bases and J dropped 2; count of bases not matched to a gene: 1. This CDR3 has 16 residues.

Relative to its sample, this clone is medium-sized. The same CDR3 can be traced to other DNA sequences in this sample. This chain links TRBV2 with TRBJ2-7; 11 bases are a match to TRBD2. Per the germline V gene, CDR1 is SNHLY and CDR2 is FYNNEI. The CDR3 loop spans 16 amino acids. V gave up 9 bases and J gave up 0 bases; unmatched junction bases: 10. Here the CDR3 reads CASKGLAVTDSYEQYF. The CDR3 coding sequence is TGTGCCAGTAAGGGACTAGCGGTAACTGACTCCTACGAGCAGTACTTC.

As DNA, the CDR3 is TGTGCCAGCAGTTTACCCCGGACAGGGGGCGCAGATACGCAGTATTTT. This codes for CASSLPRTGGADTQYF. The chain employs TRBV28 and TRBJ2-3; 11 bases are a match to TRBD1. Trimming at V came to 2 bases and at J to 4 bases, leaving 5 bases not matched to a gene. The CDR3 runs 16 residues. Germline V gene lookup returns CDR1 MDHEN and CDR2 SYDVKM. Full variable domain (rest looked up from reference TRBV28 and TRBJ2-3): DVKVTQSSRYLVKRTGEKVFLECVQDMDHENMFWYRQDPGLGLRLIYFSYDVKMKEKGDIPEGYSVSREKKERFSLILESASTNQTSMYLCASSLPRTGGADTQYFGPGTRLTVL.

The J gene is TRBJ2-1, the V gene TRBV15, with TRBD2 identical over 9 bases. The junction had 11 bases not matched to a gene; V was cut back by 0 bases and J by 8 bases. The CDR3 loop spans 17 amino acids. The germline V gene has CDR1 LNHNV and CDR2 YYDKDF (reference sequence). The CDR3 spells CATSRDRMAGGSDEQFF. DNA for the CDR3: TGTGCCACCAGCAGAGATAGGATGGCGGGAGGGAGCGATGAGCAGTTCTTC.

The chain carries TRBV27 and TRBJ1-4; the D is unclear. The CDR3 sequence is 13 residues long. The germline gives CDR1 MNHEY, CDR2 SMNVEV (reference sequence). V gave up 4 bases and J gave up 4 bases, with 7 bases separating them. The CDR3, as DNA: TGTGCCAGCAGTTCTTGGCTTAATGAAAAACTGTTTTTT. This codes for CASSSWLNEKLFF.

The CDR3 coding sequence is TGTGCCAGCAGCCAAAACGCAGGGCTTCGATTCAATGAGCAGTTCTTC. Translated, it gives CASSQNAGLRFNEQFF. The chain couples TRBV7-8 to TRBJ2-1; possible D gene TRBD1, 5 bases. The germline V gene has CDR1 SGHVS and CDR2 FQNEAQ. This CDR3 comprises 16 residues. Trimming removed 5 bases at V and 6 bases at J, with 20 bases between.

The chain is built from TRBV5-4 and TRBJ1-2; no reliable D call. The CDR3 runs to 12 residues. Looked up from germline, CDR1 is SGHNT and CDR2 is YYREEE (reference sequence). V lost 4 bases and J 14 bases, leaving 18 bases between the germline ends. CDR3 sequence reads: CASSLPGGHGTF. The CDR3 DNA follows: TGTGCCAGCAGCCTCCCGGGAGGGCACGGAACCTTC.

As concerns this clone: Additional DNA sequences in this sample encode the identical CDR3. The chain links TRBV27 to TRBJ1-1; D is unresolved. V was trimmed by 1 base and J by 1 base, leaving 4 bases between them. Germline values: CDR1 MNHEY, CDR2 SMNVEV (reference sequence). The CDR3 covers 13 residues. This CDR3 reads CASSLYTNTEAFF. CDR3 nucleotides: TGTGCCAGCAGTTTATACACGAACACTGAAGCTTTCTTT.

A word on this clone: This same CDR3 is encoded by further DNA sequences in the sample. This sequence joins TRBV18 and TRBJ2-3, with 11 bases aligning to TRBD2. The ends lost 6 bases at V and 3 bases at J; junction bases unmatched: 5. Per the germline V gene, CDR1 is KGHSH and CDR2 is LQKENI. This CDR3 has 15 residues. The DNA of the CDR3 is TGTGCCAGCTCCCCGACTAGCGGGGAAACAGATACGCAGTATTTT. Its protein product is CASSPTSGETDTQYF.

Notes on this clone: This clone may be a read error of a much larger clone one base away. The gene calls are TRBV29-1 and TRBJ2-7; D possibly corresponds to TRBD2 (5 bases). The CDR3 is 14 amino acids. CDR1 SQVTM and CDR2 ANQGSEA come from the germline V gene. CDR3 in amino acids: CSVFDEGRWYGQYF. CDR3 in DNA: TGCAGCGTCTTTGACGAGGGCCGGTGGTACGGGCAGTACTTC.

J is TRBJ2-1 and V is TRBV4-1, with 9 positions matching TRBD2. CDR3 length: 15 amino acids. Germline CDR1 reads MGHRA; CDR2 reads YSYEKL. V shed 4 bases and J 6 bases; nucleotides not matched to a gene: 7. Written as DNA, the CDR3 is TGCGCCAGCAGCCGCTCTCGCGGGAGGGGCAATGAGCAGTTCTTC. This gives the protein CASSRSRGRGNEQFF.

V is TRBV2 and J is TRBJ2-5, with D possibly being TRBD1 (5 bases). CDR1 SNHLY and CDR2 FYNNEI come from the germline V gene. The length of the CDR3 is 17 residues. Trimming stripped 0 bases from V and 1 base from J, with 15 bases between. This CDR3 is CASSEAGRGKIQETQYF. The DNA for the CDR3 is TGTGCCAGCAGTGAAGCGGGGCGTGGTAAAATCCAAGAGACCCAGTACTTC.

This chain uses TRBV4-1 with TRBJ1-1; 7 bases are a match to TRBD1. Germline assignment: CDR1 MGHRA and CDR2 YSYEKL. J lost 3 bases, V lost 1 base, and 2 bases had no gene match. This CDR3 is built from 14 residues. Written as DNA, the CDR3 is TGCGCCAGCAGCCAAGGACAGGGAGACACTGAAGCTTTCTTT. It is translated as CASSQGQGDTEAFF.

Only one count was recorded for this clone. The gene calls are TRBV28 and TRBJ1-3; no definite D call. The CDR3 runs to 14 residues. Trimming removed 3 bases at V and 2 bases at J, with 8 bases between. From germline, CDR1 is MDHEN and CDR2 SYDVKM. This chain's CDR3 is CASSFGKPGNTIYF. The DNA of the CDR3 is TGTGCCAGCAGTTTCGGCAAGCCTGGAAACACCATATATTTT.

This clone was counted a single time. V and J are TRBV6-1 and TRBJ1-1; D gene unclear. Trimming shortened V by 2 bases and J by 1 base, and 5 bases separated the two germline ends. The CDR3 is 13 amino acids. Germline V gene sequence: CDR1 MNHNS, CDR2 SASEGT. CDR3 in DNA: TGTGCCAGCAGTGAAACATGGAACACTGAAGCTTTCTTT. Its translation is CASSETWNTEAFF.

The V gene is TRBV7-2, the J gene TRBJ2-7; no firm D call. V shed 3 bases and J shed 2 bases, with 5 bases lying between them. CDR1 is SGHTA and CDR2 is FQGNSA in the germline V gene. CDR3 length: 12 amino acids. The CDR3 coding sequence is TGTGCCAGCAGCTTCACAGCCTACGAGCAGTACTTC. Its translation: CASSFTAYEQYF.

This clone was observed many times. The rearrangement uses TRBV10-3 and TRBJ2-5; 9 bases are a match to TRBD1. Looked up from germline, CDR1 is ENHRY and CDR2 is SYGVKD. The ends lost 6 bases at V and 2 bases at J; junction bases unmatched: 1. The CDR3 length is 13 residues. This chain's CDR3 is CAIRDRGQETQYF. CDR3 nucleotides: TGTGCCATCAGGGACAGGGGACAAGAGACCCAGTACTTC.

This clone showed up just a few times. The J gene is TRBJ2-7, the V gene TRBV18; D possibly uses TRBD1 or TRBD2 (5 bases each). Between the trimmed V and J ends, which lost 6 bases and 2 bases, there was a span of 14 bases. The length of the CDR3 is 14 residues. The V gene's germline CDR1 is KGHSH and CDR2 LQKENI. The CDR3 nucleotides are TGTGCCAGCTCGTCAGGGACGATCACCTACGAGCAGTACTTC. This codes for CASSSGTITYEQYF.

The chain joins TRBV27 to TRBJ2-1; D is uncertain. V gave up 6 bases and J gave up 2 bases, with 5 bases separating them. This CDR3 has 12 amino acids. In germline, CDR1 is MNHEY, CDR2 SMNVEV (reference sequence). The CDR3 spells CASRTPYNEQFF. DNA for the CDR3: TGTGCCAGCAGGACACCCTACAATGAGCAGTTCTTC.

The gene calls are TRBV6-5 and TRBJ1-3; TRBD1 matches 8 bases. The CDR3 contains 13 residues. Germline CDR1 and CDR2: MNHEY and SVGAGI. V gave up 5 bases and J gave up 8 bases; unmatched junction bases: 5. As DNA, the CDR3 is TGTGCCAGCAGTCGGACAGGGATCCACACCATATATTTT. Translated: CASSRTGIHTIYF.

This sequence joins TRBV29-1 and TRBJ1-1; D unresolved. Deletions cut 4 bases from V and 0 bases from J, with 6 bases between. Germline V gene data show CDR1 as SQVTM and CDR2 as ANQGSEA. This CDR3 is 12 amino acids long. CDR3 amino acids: CSVAGLNTEAFF. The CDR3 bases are TGCAGCGTTGCAGGATTGAACACTGAAGCTTTCTTT. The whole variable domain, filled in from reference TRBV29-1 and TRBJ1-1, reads SAVISQKPSRDICQRGTSLTIQCQVDSQVTMMFWYRQQPGQSLTLIATANQGSEATYESGFVIDKFPISRPNLTFSTLTVSNMSPEDSSIYLCSVAGLNTEAFFGQGTRLTVV.

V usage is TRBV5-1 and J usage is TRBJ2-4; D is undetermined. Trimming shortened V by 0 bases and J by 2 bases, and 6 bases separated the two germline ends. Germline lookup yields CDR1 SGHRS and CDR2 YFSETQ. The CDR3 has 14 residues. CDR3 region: CASSLEVTKNIQYF. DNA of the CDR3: TGCGCCAGCAGCTTGGAAGTCACCAAAAACATTCAGTACTTC.